Included here is one T cell receptor (beta chain) sequence, with context. This specimen belongs to a study of blood T cell repertoires in COVID-19. Study summary: The United States, Italy and Spain supplied acute and convalescent COVID-19 samples. The cDNA or gDNA used as material had been derived from T cells, B-cell-depleted T cells, or PBMCs.

The authors' processing: Amplification of reference gene primers provided the estimated nucleated cell counts. Here immunoSEQ multiplex PCR was the method, and the copy in TCRdb shows in-frame clones only, minus some. That table is the source of V, J and clone size, and D and trimming were worked out from the DNA. The data contain fewer than 200,000 clones, 60% to 85% of them singletons. The sequence was collected from a woman between 50 and 59 years old with active or convalescent COVID-19. The source material was peripheral blood.

As DNA, the CDR3 is TGTGCCAGCAGCCCGCGGACAGGGTCCGGGACTGAAGCTTTCTTT. This codes for CASSPRTGSGTEAFF. This chain uses TRBV3-1 (or the pseudogene TRBV3-2) with TRBJ1-1, with TRBD1 matching over 8 bases. Germline assignment: CDR1 LGHDT and CDR2 YNNKEL (reference sequence). V lost 4 bases to trimming and J lost 5 bases; unmatched junction nucleotides: 9. The CDR3 totals 15 residues.